The following is a T cell receptor beta chain sequence with its context. Its antigen is unidentified. At survey level, the immunoSEQ assay was run in its v3.0 version. TCRdb keeps only in-frame clones here, not all; method: immunoSEQ multiplex PCR. The table includes 15,000 to 20,000 clones, roughly four fifths detected once. This entry is derived from a study of long-term antiretroviral therapy in people with HIV. Samples held about 0.95-10 million cryopreserved PBMC, and DNA extraction followed. General study findings and limits: On ART adherence, viral resistance or therapy changes, no data were available. When set beside controls, HIV repertoires had CDR3 length ranges that were narrower. Pre-ART clonal expansion yielded clones that dominated the repertoire at all time points.

Germline values: CDR1 MGHRA, CDR2 YSYEKL. V shed 3 bases and J shed 5 bases, with 19 bases lying between them. The CDR3 contains 16 residues. This clonotype originated in a woman aged 45 to 65 with HIV. V gene TRBV4-1 combines with J gene TRBJ2-5; the D gene is possibly TRBD2 (6 bases). Sequenced material: unsorted PBMCs, taken about 2.4 years before starting antiretroviral therapy. Here the CDR3 reads CASSQPGNGAGETQYF. The CDR3 nucleotides are TGCGCCAGCAGCCAGCCTGGGAACGGGGCGGGGGAGACCCAGTACTTC.